A single sample is the source of the 28 T cell receptor beta chains below, sequenced in a study of blood T cell repertoires in COVID-19. Sequencing was performed with immunoSEQ multiplex PCR; in TCRdb, only in-frame clones are kept and a portion is missing. In the table there are under 150,000 clones, under 85% of which are singletons. Sample: peripheral blood. These receptors all come from a man aged 45-65 years with active or convalescent COVID-19.

The V gene is TRBV7-3, the J gene TRBJ2-1; maybe TRBD2 (6 bases). The CDR3 consists of 14 residues. The germline V gene has CDR1 SGHTA and CDR2 FQGTGA. V lost 6 bases to trimming and J lost 4 bases, with 13 bases between them. CDR3 region: CASSTDAGYNEQFF. DNA of the CDR3: TGTGCCAGCAGTACCGACGCGGGGTACAATGAGCAGTTCTTC.

The chain carries TRBV3-1 (or the pseudogene TRBV3-2) and TRBJ1-3; 8 positions match TRBD1. The V gene end was trimmed by 4 bases and the J gene end by 4 bases; junction bases not matched to a gene: 9. In germline, CDR1 is LGHDT, CDR2 YNNKEL (reference sequence). This CDR3 contains 16 residues. CDR3 region: CASSPWTGTAGNTIYF. For the CDR3, the DNA is TGTGCCAGCAGCCCTTGGACAGGGACGGCCGGAAACACCATATATTTT.

In this sample, this clone turned up many times. The rearrangement uses TRBV30 and TRBJ2-7, with 8 positions matching TRBD1. The V and J ends lost 1 base and 6 bases, in that order; junction bases with no gene match: 8. CDR3 size: 14 residues. Germline assignment: CDR1 GTSNPN and CDR2 SVGIG (reference sequence). DNA of the CDR3: TGTGCCTGGAGTGCCTCAGGGGGCACAGTCGAGCAGTACTTC. Translation: CAWSASGGTVEQYF.

This clone was seen a single time. J is TRBJ1-2 and V is TRBV10-3, with TRBD1 as a possible D gene (5 bases). CDR1 is ENHRY, CDR2 SYGVKD, per germline. V was pared by 10 bases and J by 4 bases, with 16 bases between. The CDR3 consists of 13 residues. The CDR3 DNA sequence: TGTGCCACCTGTCAGGGCGGTGGCTATGGCTACACCTTC. Its translation is CATCQGGGYGYTF.

This clone was seen only a few times. V gene TRBV2 combines with J gene TRBJ2-7, with TRBD1 matching 8 bases. The CDR3 is made up of 15 amino acids. V lost 6 bases to trimming and J lost 4 bases; unmatched junction nucleotides: 11. Germline lookup yields CDR1 SNHLY and CDR2 FYNNEI. CDR3 DNA: TGTGCCAGCAGGGCCAGGGGGCCTCGGTGGTACGAGCAGTACTTC. Residues: CASRARGPRWYEQYF.

The chain recombines TRBV3-1 (or the pseudogene TRBV3-2) with TRBJ2-2; D might be TRBD2 (7 bases). Between the trimmed V and J ends, which lost 6 bases and 6 bases, there was a span of 17 bases. The CDR3 consists of 15 residues. Germline assignment: CDR1 LGHDT and CDR2 YNNKEL (reference sequence). CDR3 nucleotides: TGTGCCAGCAGAACCGGGGGGCGAACGGCCGGGGAGCTGTTTTTT. Encoded protein: CASRTGGRTAGELFF.

CDR3 sequence reads: CASSQAGGGGQPQHF. CDR3 bases: TGCGCCAGCAGCCAAGCCGGGGGCGGGGGTCAGCCCCAGCATTTT. The J gene is TRBJ1-5, the V gene TRBV4-1; D possibly corresponds to TRBD1 (6 bases). Deletions cut 1 base from V and 6 bases from J, with 13 bases between. The CDR3 is made up of 15 amino acids. In germline, CDR1 is MGHRA, CDR2 YSYEKL.

J is TRBJ1-6 and V is TRBV5-8; 10 positions agree with TRBD1. The germline CDR1 and CDR2 sequences are SGHTS and YDEGEE. The CDR3 totals 18 residues. Trimming took 2 bases from V and 2 from J; bases not matched to a gene: 7. CDR3 DNA: TGTGCCAGCAGCTTACGACAGGGGGCGCGCGCCTATAATTCACCCCTCCACTTT. Protein sequence: CASSLRQGARAYNSPLHF.

In this sample, this clone turned up a few times. V and J are TRBV15 and TRBJ2-7; possible D gene TRBD1, 7 bases. Germline V CDR1 and CDR2: LNHNV, YYDKDF (reference sequence). The CDR3 has 14 residues. V shed 3 bases and J shed 9 bases, with 18 bases lying between them. In DNA form, the CDR3 reads TGTGCCACCAGCAGCCGGCGGGGACAGCCGTGGCAGTACTTC. Translated, it gives CATSSRRGQPWQYF.

The chain couples TRBV18 to TRBJ1-6; 8 bases match TRBD1. This CDR3 comprises 16 residues. V was clipped by 2 bases and J by 7 bases; unmatched bases: 7. From germline, CDR1 is KGHSH and CDR2 LQKENI. The CDR3: CASSPSMDRANSPLHF. The CDR3 region has the DNA TGTGCCAGCTCACCAAGTATGGACAGGGCCAATTCACCCCTCCACTTT.

The sample holds a few counts of this clone. The V and J genes are TRBV21-1 and TRBJ2-2; no check of the table's D call, TRBD2, against the DNA was made. TRBV21-1 has pseudogene status. This CDR3 spans 14 amino acids. The CDR3 reads CASTAAENTGELFF. The CDR3, as DNA: TGTGCCAGCACCGCCGCGGAAAACACCGGGGAGCTGTTTTTT.

This chain connects TRBV30 to TRBJ2-7, with unresolved D. Germline CDR1 is GTSNPN and CDR2 is SVGIG (reference sequence). Deletions cut 4 bases from V and 1 base from J, with 14 bases between. The CDR3 sequence is 14 residues long. CDR3 DNA sequence: TGTGCCTGGAACTCCGAAGTTACTTCCTACGAGCAGTACTTC. Its protein is CAWNSEVTSYEQYF.

This clone has just one count. The chain employs TRBV5-1 and TRBJ2-5, with 8 bases identical to TRBD2. Trimming removed 7 bases from V and 2 bases from J; junction bases left unmatched: 4. The CDR3 sequence is 13 residues long. Per the germline V gene, CDR1 is SGHRS and CDR2 is YFSETQ. CDR3 DNA: TGCGCCAGCGGGCTAGCGGGTCAAGAGACCCAGTACTTC. Its translation: CASGLAGQETQYF.

To note about this clone: The same CDR3 arises from other DNA sequences in this sample as well. The chain's CDR3 is CASSVSGGSSYEQYF. In DNA, the CDR3 is TGTGCCAGCAGCGTCTCAGGGGGCAGCTCCTACGAGCAGTACTTC. The chain joins TRBV9 to TRBJ2-7; 8 nucleotides line up with TRBD1. V trimming: 2 bases; J trimming: 0 bases; junction bases outside the gene matches: 4. The CDR3 sequence is 15 residues long. CDR1 and CDR2 (germline): SGDLS, YYNGEE.

In its sample, this clone was seen once. This specimen includes other DNA sequences encoding the same CDR3. The J gene is TRBJ2-6, the V gene TRBV19; D not certain. This CDR3 is 14 amino acids long. Germline CDR1 is LNHDA and CDR2 is SQIVND (reference sequence). The V end was cut by 3 bases, the J end by 0 bases, with 3 bases between. The CDR3 loop reads CASSISSGANVLTF. DNA of the CDR3: TGTGCCAGTAGTATTAGCTCTGGGGCCAACGTCCTGACTTTC.

V and J are TRBV28 and TRBJ2-3; D may be TRBD2 (5 bases). V dropped 5 bases and J dropped 0 bases, with 18 bases sitting between them. The germline V gene encodes CDR1 MDHEN and CDR2 SYDVKM. The CDR3 runs to 17 residues. The CDR3 loop reads CASSPIPRGASTDTQYF. CDR3 nucleotide sequence: TGTGCCAGCAGTCCCATCCCACGGGGAGCTAGCACAGATACGCAGTATTTT.

This clone was observed at least ten times. V is TRBV27 and J is TRBJ2-3; TRBD2 agrees at 11 bases. The germline V gene encodes CDR1 MNHEY and CDR2 SMNVEV (reference sequence). V was clipped by 8 bases and J by 4 bases; unmatched bases: 11. The CDR3 spans 16 residues. CDR3 region: CASGLLAGGPPDTQYF. The CDR3 DNA follows: TGTGCCAGCGGACTTTTAGCGGGAGGGCCCCCAGATACGCAGTATTTT.

This chain connects TRBV11-1 to TRBJ2-1; 10 nucleotides line up with TRBD2. Trimming took 1 base from V and 3 from J; bases not matched to a gene: 3. The germline gives CDR1 SGHAT, CDR2 FQDESV (reference sequence). The CDR3 loop spans 16 amino acids. CDR3 in DNA: TGTGCCAGCAGCTTAGATTGGACTAGCGGCTACAATGAGCAGTTCTTC. Translated: CASSLDWTSGYNEQFF.

The gene calls are TRBV5-6 and TRBJ2-1; TRBD2 is a possible D gene (5 bases). With 1 base removed from V and 4 bases from J, the gap between germline ends came to 9 bases. Germline V gives CDR1 SGHDT, CDR2 YYEEEE. This CDR3 has 14 amino acids. The CDR3 region is CASSLLRGYNEQFF. For the CDR3, the DNA is TGTGCCAGCAGCTTGCTCAGAGGGTACAATGAGCAGTTCTTC. Full variable domain (rest looked up from reference TRBV5-6 and TRBJ2-1): DAGVTQSPTHLIKTRGQQVTLRCSPKSGHDTVSWYQQALGQGPQFIFQYYEEEERQRGNFPDRFSGHQFPNYSSELNVNALLLGDSALYLCASSLLRGYNEQFFGPGTRLTVL.

The chain couples TRBV28 to TRBJ2-7; D not resolved. Germline CDR1 reads MDHEN; CDR2 reads SYDVKM. This CDR3 region has 14 residues. Trimming stripped 6 bases from V and 3 bases from J, with 15 bases between. CDR3 sequence reads: CASSLRRWVYEQYF. The CDR3 DNA sequence: TGTGCCAGCAGCCTTAGGCGGTGGGTCTACGAGCAGTACTTC.

A word on this clone: A much larger clone differs by one base, so this may be a read error. Other DNA sequences in the sample encode the same CDR3. The J gene is TRBJ2-3, the V gene TRBV5-1; D is unresolved. Trimming took 2 bases from V and 3 from J, leaving 4 bases between them. Germline V gives CDR1 SGHRS, CDR2 YFSETQ. This CDR3 comprises 12 residues. The CDR3 protein is CASSLQTDTQYF. The CDR3 DNA sequence: TGCGCCAGCAGCTTACAAACAGATACGCAGTATTTT.

CDR3 coding DNA: TGTGCCAGCAGCCCACGGGTCGTTGGCCATGAGCAGTTCTTC. It translates to CASSPRVVGHEQFF. The chain recombines TRBV7-8 with TRBJ2-1; D gene unclear. The V end was cut by 5 bases, the J end by 8 bases, with 16 bases between. CDR3 length equals 14 residues. Germline loops: CDR1 SGHVS, CDR2 FQNEAQ.

The chain is built from TRBV28 and TRBJ2-3; 10 nucleotides match TRBD2. The J segment lost 2 bases and the V segment lost 8 bases, leaving 10 bases of the junction unmatched. The CDR3 consists of 16 residues. Germline CDR1 is MDHEN and CDR2 is SYDVKM. The CDR3 coding sequence is TGTGCCAGCGGAATACATAGCGGGAGGCCCACAGATACGCAGTATTTT. Residues: CASGIHSGRPTDTQYF.

DNA of the CDR3: TGTGCCAGCAGTTTCGGGACAGGGAACACCGGGGAGCTGTTTTTT. This encodes CASSFGTGNTGELFF. V is TRBV27 and J is TRBJ2-2, with TRBD1 matching 8 bases. This CDR3 is built from 15 residues. V dropped 3 bases and J dropped 1; count of bases not matched to a gene: 1. Per the germline V gene, CDR1 is MNHEY and CDR2 is SMNVEV (reference sequence).

The gene calls are TRBV25-1 and TRBJ2-1, with TRBD2 identical over 12 bases. Per the germline V gene, CDR1 is MGHDK and CDR2 is SYGVNS. Trimming cost V 4 bases and J 11 bases; bases outside gene matches: 6. This CDR3 has 14 amino acids. CDR3 nucleotides: TGTGCCAGCAGTGCCACTAGCGGGAGGACAAAGCAGTTCTTC. This gives the protein CASSATSGRTKQFF.

The chain has TRBV6-5 and TRBJ2-2; possible D gene TRBD1, 6 bases. CDR1 and CDR2 from the germline V gene are MNHEY and SVGAGI. Trimming removed 4 bases at V and 3 bases at J, with 9 bases between. This CDR3 spans 14 amino acids. The CDR3 spells CASSSTGYTGELFF. The CDR3 nucleotides are TGTGCCAGCAGTTCTACAGGGTACACCGGGGAGCTGTTTTTT.

The genes are TRBV25-1 and TRBJ1-1; 10 nucleotides line up with TRBD1. Germline CDR1 reads MGHDK; CDR2 reads SYGVNS. The CDR3 runs to 12 residues. Germline trimming cut 2 bases from V and 10 bases from J; bases unmatched to any gene: 1. This CDR3 reads CASSEGTGVAFF. The CDR3 bases are TGTGCCAGCAGTGAAGGGACAGGGGTAGCTTTCTTT.

The V and J genes are TRBV28 and TRBJ1-6; 7 bases map to TRBD1. Germline V CDR1 and CDR2: MDHEN, SYDVKM. The V and J ends lost 5 bases and 12 bases, in that order; junction bases with no gene match: 13. The CDR3 has 15 residues. The CDR3 region is CASSIPTGHEEPLHF. In DNA form, the CDR3 reads TGTGCCAGCAGTATACCGACAGGGCACGAGGAACCCCTCCACTTT.